The sequence of this T cell receptor beta chain was determined in a study of T cell changes during pregnancy in multiple sclerosis. The table came from immunoSEQ multiplex PCR; TCRdb's copy has only in-frame clones and leaves some out. This table has about 72,000 clones, roughly 91% appearing once. This CDR3 comprises 16 residues. Per the germline V gene, CDR1 is SQVTM and CDR2 is ANQGSEA. Trimming removed 4 bases from V and 1 base from J, with 19 bases in between. The chain links TRBV29-1 to TRBJ1-1; D remains unclear. The sample in question was peripheral blood, obtained in the third trimester of pregnancy. This TCR came from a female donor in good health, enrolled as a control in a pregnancy study. The CDR3 is CSVGLKMAITNTEAFF. In DNA, the CDR3 is TGCAGCGTTGGCCTCAAAATGGCAATAACGAACACTGAAGCTTTCTTT. Full variable domain (missing parts from reference TRBV29-1 and TRBJ1-1): SAVISQKPSRDICQRGTSLTIQCQVDSQVTMMFWYRQQPGQSLTLIATANQGSEATYESGFVIDKFPISRPNLTFSTLTVSNMSPEDSSIYLCSVGLKMAITNTEAFFGQGTRLTVV.